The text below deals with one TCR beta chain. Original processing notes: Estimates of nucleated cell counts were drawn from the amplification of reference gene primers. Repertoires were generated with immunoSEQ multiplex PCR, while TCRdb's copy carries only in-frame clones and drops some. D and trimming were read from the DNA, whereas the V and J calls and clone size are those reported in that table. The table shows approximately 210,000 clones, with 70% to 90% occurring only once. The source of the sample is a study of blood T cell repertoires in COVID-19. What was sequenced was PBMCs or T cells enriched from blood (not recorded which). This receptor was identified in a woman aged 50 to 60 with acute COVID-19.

The CDR3 DNA reads TGTGCCAGCAGCTTAGAGACAGGGTTGACAGATACGCAGTATTTT. Translating gives CASSLETGLTDTQYF. The chain carries TRBV7-2 and TRBJ2-3; 7 nucleotides align to TRBD1. V was pared by 1 base and J by 3 bases, with 4 bases of the junction left unmatched. The germline CDR1 and CDR2 sequences are SGHTA and FQGNSA. The CDR3 extends over 15 amino acids. Using reference TRBV7-2 and TRBJ2-3 for the parts outside the CDR3, the full variable domain is GAGVSQSPSNKVTEKGKDVELRCDPISGHTALYWYRQSLGQGLEFLIYFQGNSAPDKSGLPSDRFSAERTGGSVSTLTIQRTQQEDSAVYLCASSLETGLTDTQYFGPGTRLTVL.